A single T cell receptor beta chain is shown here with its context. Its antigen is still unknown. V lost 4 bases and J lost 2; bases outside the gene matches: 6. From germline, CDR1 is SGHAT and CDR2 FQNNGV. The CDR3 consists of 15 residues. These data originate in a study of CD8 T cells in Susac syndrome. While CD8+ and CD4+ T cells were isolated negatively, TEMRA cells were enriched by FACS. Findings and caveats of the study: CD8+ clonal expansion in Susac peaked in TEMRA cells and active patients.

The RNA, about 0.5 to 1 ug, was put through reverse transcription using random hexamers. The immunoSEQ assay covered 54 Vbeta and 13 Jbeta segments for CDR3. TCRdb ran MiXCR on the immunoSEQ multiplex PCR reads and lists one entry per CDR3 protein. This sample carries 95,000 to 150,000 distinct CDR3 sequences, about 93% of them seen once, and the ten largest clones take 0.28%. This sequence joins TRBV11-2 and TRBJ2-5, with 8 bases fitting TRBD2. The TCR sequence derives from a human donor with Susac syndrome. What was sequenced was CD8+ T cells from PBMCs. The CDR3 protein is CASSSERGTQETQYF. DNA for the CDR3: TGTGCCAGCAGCTCCGAGCGGGGGACGCAAGAGACCCAGTACTTC.